The rows below give T cell receptor beta chains drawn from one sample of a study of OX40 agonist ivuxolimab in advanced cancers. Profiled with immunoSEQ multiplex PCR; TCRdb holds only in-frame clones, not every one. Of 100,000 to 110,000 clones detected, less than 95% appear once; the ten largest clones hold 0.54%. The sample in question was CD4+ or CD8+ T cells sorted from blood, obtained in a trial of the OX40 agonist ivuxolimab. These TCRs come from an adult with an advanced solid tumor such as melanoma, head and neck, liver or kidney cancer. Both conserved end residues are part of each CDR3. Fields, in order: J gene, V gene, D gene, CDR3 protein, CDR3 DNA. The D gene is left open where the match is weak.

j_gene: TRBJ2-3; v_gene: TRBV5-1; d_gene: .; CDR3aa: CASTKGYSTDTQYF; CDR3nt: TGCGCCAGCACGAAGGGCTATAGCACAGATACGCAGTATTTT
j_gene: TRBJ2-2; v_gene: TRBV11-2; d_gene: TRBD2; CDR3aa: CASSLGWRERTGELFF; CDR3nt: TGTGCCAGCAGCTTAGGTTGGCGGGAGAGGACCGGGGAGCTGTTTTTT
j_gene: TRBJ1-1; v_gene: TRBV6-5; d_gene: .; CDR3aa: CASSLSWEDTEAFF; CDR3nt: TGTGCCAGCAGTCTGAGCTGGGAGGACACTGAAGCTTTCTTT
j_gene: TRBJ1-2; v_gene: TRBV5-1; d_gene: .; CDR3aa: CASSRDRYGYTF; CDR3nt: TGCGCCAGCAGCCGGGATCGGTATGGCTACACCTTC
j_gene: TRBJ1-1; v_gene: TRBV11-1; d_gene: .; CDR3aa: CASSLEGRSTEAFF; CDR3nt: TGTGCCAGCAGCCTCGAGGGGCGCTCGACTGAAGCTTTCTTT
j_gene: TRBJ2-7; v_gene: TRBV6-6; d_gene: .; CDR3aa: CASSWDTGRSYEQYF; CDR3nt: TGTGCCAGCAGTTGGGACACAGGGAGGTCCTACGAGCAGTACTTC
j_gene: TRBJ1-2; v_gene: TRBV5-1; d_gene: .; CDR3aa: CAGHQPTDSLAGYTF; CDR3nt: TGCGCCGGCCACCAACCGACAGACAGCTTAGCAGGCTACACCTTC
j_gene: TRBJ1-1; v_gene: TRBV28; d_gene: .; CDR3aa: CASEARGTEAFF; CDR3nt: TGTGCCAGCGAAGCGAGGGGTACTGAAGCTTTCTTT
j_gene: TRBJ2-3; v_gene: TRBV5-1; d_gene: .; CDR3aa: CASKGSLSTDTQYF; CDR3nt: TGCGCCAGCAAAGGGTCCCTTTCCACAGATACGCAGTATTTT
j_gene: TRBJ2-7; v_gene: TRBV4-2; d_gene: TRBD2; CDR3aa: CASSRTSTRDEQYF; CDR3nt: TGTGCCAGCAGCCGGACTAGTACTAGGGACGAGCAGTACTTC
j_gene: TRBJ2-1; v_gene: TRBV20-1; d_gene: .; CDR3aa: CSARKRGEQFF; CDR3nt: TGCAGTGCTAGAAAAAGGGGTGAGCAGTTCTTC
j_gene: TRBJ2-7; v_gene: TRBV28; d_gene: TRBD1; CDR3aa: CASRPRDRAPYEQYF; CDR3nt: TGTGCCAGCAGGCCCCGGGACAGGGCACCCTACGAGCAGTACTTC
j_gene: TRBJ2-3; v_gene: TRBV5-4; d_gene: .; CDR3aa: CASSGGQTDTQYF; CDR3nt: TGTGCCAGCAGCGGCGGACAGACAGATACGCAGTATTTT
j_gene: TRBJ2-1; v_gene: TRBV7-6; d_gene: TRBD2; CDR3aa: CASSLVAGGHNEQFF; CDR3nt: TGTGCCAGCAGCTTAGTAGCGGGAGGGCACAATGAGCAGTTCTTC
j_gene: TRBJ2-7; v_gene: TRBV5-1; d_gene: TRBD1; CDR3aa: CASRVQGGPYEQYF; CDR3nt: TGCGCCAGCAGGGTACAGGGGGGACCCTACGAGCAGTACTTC
j_gene: TRBJ1-3; v_gene: TRBV7-9; d_gene: .; CDR3aa: CASSWGGGSGNTIYF; CDR3nt: TGTGCCAGCAGCTGGGGAGGGGGCTCTGGAAACACCATATATTTT
j_gene: TRBJ2-7; v_gene: TRBV9; d_gene: TRBD2; CDR3aa: CASSAGGLAGLYEQYF; CDR3nt: TGTGCCAGCAGCGCTGGGGGACTAGCGGGACTTTACGAGCAGTACTTC
j_gene: TRBJ2-3; v_gene: TRBV4-3; d_gene: .; CDR3aa: CASSHSPTRGADTQYF; CDR3nt: TGCGCCAGCAGCCATTCCCCGACTAGGGGGGCAGATACGCAGTATTTT
j_gene: TRBJ2-2; v_gene: TRBV6-5; d_gene: TRBD1; CDR3aa: CASSYDRGGTGELFF; CDR3nt: TGTGCCAGCAGTTACGACAGGGGGGGCACCGGGGAGCTGTTTTTT
j_gene: TRBJ2-3; v_gene: TRBV5-1; d_gene: TRBD1; CDR3aa: CASSYGQGPTDTQYF; CDR3nt: TGCGCCAGCAGCTACGGACAGGGCCCCACAGATACGCAGTATTTT
j_gene: TRBJ2-2; v_gene: TRBV7-2; d_gene: .; CDR3aa: CASSLGSAGELFF; CDR3nt: TGTGCCAGCAGCTTAGGGAGTGCCGGGGAGCTGTTTTTT
j_gene: TRBJ2-1; v_gene: TRBV19; d_gene: TRBD2; CDR3aa: CASSIGTSAYNEQFF; CDR3nt: TGTGCCAGTAGTATAGGGACTAGCGCCTACAATGAGCAGTTCTTC
j_gene: TRBJ2-7; v_gene: TRBV19; d_gene: .; CDR3aa: CASSRRDTGNEQYF; CDR3nt: TGTGCCAGTAGCCGGCGGGACACCGGGAACGAGCAGTACTTC
j_gene: TRBJ2-1; v_gene: TRBV6-6; d_gene: .; CDR3aa: CASSYSLAPYNEQFF; CDR3nt: TGTGCCAGCAGTTACTCTCTAGCACCCTACAATGAGCAGTTCTTC